Listed below are T cell receptor beta chains from one sample, sequenced in a study of brain T cells in children with intractable seizures. Here immunoSEQ multiplex PCR was the method, and the copy in TCRdb shows in-frame clones only, minus some. The table lists about 320,000 clones, over 85% of them singletons, with around 6% in the top ten. Sequences were derived from peripheral blood, sampled more than 4 months after surgery. The origin of the receptors is a boy under three years old with tuberous sclerosis and intractable seizures. The CDR3 runs from the conserved cysteine through the conserved F or W. D genes are given only for firm matches. Clone size, where shown, is once, few, many, or a class for clones that have expanded.

CASSFKTSGGYEQYF	TGTGCCAGCAGCTTTAAGACTAGCGGGGGCTACGAGCAGTACTTC	-	TRBD2	TRBV5-6	TRBJ2-7
CASSLFGWAGGTEAFF	TGTGCCAGCAGCTTGTTCGGCTGGGCAGGGGGCACTGAAGCTTTCTTT	-	TRBD1	TRBV5-6	TRBJ1-1
CSASEGSNSPLHF	TGCAGTGCTAGTGAAGGAAGTAATTCACCCCTCCACTTT	-	-	TRBV20-1	TRBJ1-6
CASSLGQGSTDTQYF	TGTGCCAGCAGCTTGGGACAGGGGAGCACAGATACGCAGTATTTT	once	TRBD1	TRBV11-2	TRBJ2-3
CASRRQGVSGELFF	TGTGCCAGCAGGAGACAGGGTGTATCCGGGGAGCTGTTTTTT	-	TRBD1	TRBV27	TRBJ2-2
CASSPGRVGGEQYF	TGTGCCAGCAGCCCGGGGAGGGTGGGGGGCGAGCAGTACTTC	-	TRBD2	TRBV7-8	TRBJ2-7
CASSLGLAGENEQFF	TGTGCTAGCAGCCTGGGACTAGCGGGAGAAAATGAGCAGTTCTTC	-	TRBD2	TRBV7-7	TRBJ2-1
CASTGTYEQYF	TGTGCCAGCACGGGGACCTACGAGCAGTACTTC	few	-	TRBV6-6	TRBJ2-7
CASSAPNRGNEQFF	TGCGCCAGCAGCGCCCCGAACAGGGGAAATGAGCAGTTCTTC	few	TRBD1	TRBV5-1	TRBJ2-1
CASSPATGVETQYF	TGTGCCAGCAGCCCTGCAACAGGGGTAGAGACCCAGTACTTC	-	TRBD1	TRBV5-6	TRBJ2-5
CAIRVTAGANVLTF	TGTGCCATCAGGGTTACTGCTGGGGCCAACGTCCTGACTTTC	-	-	TRBV6-5	TRBJ2-6
CAISESRGDQPQHF	TGTGCCATCAGTGAATCGCGAGGGGATCAGCCCCAGCATTTT	-	-	TRBV10-3	TRBJ1-5
CAWVRDRGEKLFF	TGTGCCTGGGTTCGGGACAGGGGCGAAAAACTGTTTTTT	-	TRBD1	TRBV30	TRBJ1-4
CASSLGTPNSPLHF	TGTGCCAGCAGCTTAGGGACACCTAATTCACCCCTCCACTTT	few	-	TRBV7-9	TRBJ1-6
CASSFANGPRQSGEQYF	TGTGCCAGCAGCTTTGCCAATGGGCCACGACAATCCGGGGAGCAGTACTTC	once	-	TRBV11-2	TRBJ2-7
CATPGGGEPQHF	TGTGCCACCCCTGGTGGCGGTGAGCCCCAGCATTTT	-	-	TRBV24-1	TRBJ1-5
CASSPRTNPDTQYF	TGTGCCAGCAGCCCTCGGACCAATCCAGACACGCAGTATTTT	-	-	TRBV7-9	TRBJ2-3
CASSLSRASGGGNEQFF	TGTGCCAGCAGCTTAAGTCGTGCAAGCGGAGGGGGCAATGAGCAGTTCTTC	-	-	TRBV7-9	TRBJ2-1
CASSLSTGVEQFF	TGTGCCAGCAGCTTATCGACAGGGGTTGAGCAGTTCTTC	-	TRBD1	TRBV7-3	TRBJ2-1
CASIRQMDEKLFF	TGTGCCAGCATCCGACAGATGGATGAAAAACTGTTTTTT	-	-	TRBV7-9	TRBJ1-4
CSFETDTQYF	TGCAGCTTCGAAACAGATACGCAGTATTTT	-	-	TRBV29-1	TRBJ2-3
CASSPGGTGALEQYF	TGTGCCAGCAGTCCAGGGGGGACAGGGGCTCTCGAGCAGTACTTC	-	TRBD1	TRBV28	TRBJ2-7
CASSEGQGLRVFTEAFF	TGCGCCAGCAGCGAGGGACAGGGTCTTAGGGTTTTCACTGAAGCTTTCTTT	-	TRBD1	TRBV5-1	TRBJ1-1
CASSGQGGGPQHF	TGTGCCAGCAGTGGACAGGGAGGAGGGCCCCAGCATTTT	-	TRBD1	TRBV6-4	TRBJ1-5
CASSLDRLNIQYF	TGTGCCAGCAGCTTAGATCGGCTAAACATTCAGTACTTC	-	-	TRBV11-2	TRBJ2-4
CASKSYAQETQYF	TGTGCCAGCAAGAGCTACGCGCAAGAGACCCAGTACTTC	-	-	TRBV27	TRBJ2-5
CATSDTRGGYGYTF	TGTGCCACCAGTGATACCCGGGGAGGGTATGGCTACACCTTC	-	-	TRBV24-1	TRBJ1-2
CASSSPRPNYEQYF	TGTGCCAGCAGCTCCCCCCGGCCCAACTACGAGCAGTACTTC	once	-	TRBV11-2	TRBJ2-7
CASSYSWSRSGNTIYF	TGTGCCAGCAGTTACTCGTGGTCCCGCTCTGGAAACACCATATATTTT	once	-	TRBV6-5	TRBJ1-3
CASSLAQGTNQPQHF	TGTGCCAGCAGCTTAGCGCAGGGAACGAATCAGCCCCAGCATTTT	-	-	TRBV7-9	TRBJ1-5
CASSLNLAVGTQYF	TGTGCCAGCAGTTTAAACCTAGCCGTTGGGACCCAGTACTTC	-	-	TRBV27	TRBJ2-5
CASSPISGIPYGYTF	TGTGCCAGTAGTCCAATATCCGGGATCCCCTATGGCTACACCTTC	-	-	TRBV19	TRBJ1-2
CASSFGQGYEQYF	TGTGCCAGTAGTTTCGGACAGGGCTACGAGCAGTACTTC	-	TRBD1	TRBV19	TRBJ2-7
CASSKGTTGVDSPLHF	TGTGCCAGCAGCAAAGGGACCACAGGGGTTGATTCACCCCTCCACTTT	-	TRBD1	TRBV7-9	TRBJ1-6
CASTQLGTYNEQFF	TGTGCCAGCACACAACTAGGGACATACAATGAGCAGTTCTTC	-	-	TRBV7-9	TRBJ2-1
CASSSEAPGLFF	TGTGCCAGCAGTTCGGAGGCCCCGGGACTGTTTTTT	-	-	TRBV7-9	TRBJ1-4
CASGARMRNTEAFF	TGTGCCAGCGGGGCTAGAATGAGGAACACTGAAGCTTTCTTT	-	-	TRBV2	TRBJ1-1
CASSSEGTAYKAFF	TGTGCCAGCAGTTCCGAGGGGACAGCTTACAAAGCTTTCTTT	-	TRBD1	TRBV6-5	TRBJ1-1
CSVLTFGTQYF	TGCAGCGTTCTTACCTTCGGGACCCAGTACTTC	once	-	TRBV29-1	TRBJ2-5
CASSQSNYGYTF	TGTGCCAGTTCCCAGTCTAACTATGGCTACACCTTC	-	-	TRBV19	TRBJ1-2
CASRYRETTGYEQYF	TGTGCCAGCCGTTACAGGGAGACAACAGGGTACGAGCAGTACTTC	-	-	TRBV6-5	TRBJ2-7
CASSQGRGNSPLHF	TGTGCCAGCAGCCAAGGCAGGGGCAATTCACCCCTCCACTTT	-	-	TRBV3-1/TRBV3-2	TRBJ1-6
CASIVSSGSTDTQYF	TGTGCCAGCATCGTCTCTAGCGGAAGCACAGATACGCAGTATTTT	-	TRBD2	TRBV5-6	TRBJ2-3
CASSTLAGGWGKLFF	TGCGCCAGCAGCACGCTGGCCGGGGGGTGGGGAAAACTGTTTTTT	-	-	TRBV4-1	TRBJ1-4
CASSQGVLAGGDEQFF	TGCGCCAGCAGCCAAGGGGTACTAGCGGGAGGAGATGAGCAGTTCTTC	-	TRBD2	TRBV4-1	TRBJ2-1
CASSPGSGGPINSPLHF	TGTGCCAGCAGCCCCGGTTCAGGAGGACCGATCAATTCACCCCTCCACTTT	-	-	TRBV7-9	TRBJ1-6
CATTDGTSGIDTQYF	TGTGCCACCACTGACGGGACTAGCGGGATTGATACGCAGTATTTT	-	TRBD2	TRBV24-1	TRBJ2-3
CASSNVRQGAGANVLTF	TGCGCCAGCAGTAATGTCCGACAGGGAGCTGGGGCCAACGTCCTGACTTTC	-	TRBD1	TRBV5-1	TRBJ2-6
CASSLSAGTRTETYEQYF	TGTGCCAGCAGCTTGTCGGCGGGGACCCGAACAGAGACCTACGAGCAGTACTTC	once	-	TRBV5-8	TRBJ2-7
CASSQGGTGGGEKLFF	TGTGCCAGCAGCCAAGGGGGGACAGGGGGAGGGGAAAAACTGTTTTTT	-	TRBD1	TRBV4-2	TRBJ1-4